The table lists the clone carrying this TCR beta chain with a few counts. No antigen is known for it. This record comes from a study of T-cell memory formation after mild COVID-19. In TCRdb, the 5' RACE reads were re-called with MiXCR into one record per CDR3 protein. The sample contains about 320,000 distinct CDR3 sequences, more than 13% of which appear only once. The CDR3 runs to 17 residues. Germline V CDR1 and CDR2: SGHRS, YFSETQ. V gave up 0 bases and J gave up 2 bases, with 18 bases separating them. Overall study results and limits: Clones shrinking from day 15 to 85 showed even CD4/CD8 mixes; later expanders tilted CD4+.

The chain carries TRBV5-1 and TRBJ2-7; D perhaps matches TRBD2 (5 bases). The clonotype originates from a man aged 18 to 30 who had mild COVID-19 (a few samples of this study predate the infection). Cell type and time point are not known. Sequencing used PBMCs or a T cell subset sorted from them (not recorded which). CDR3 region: CASSLGRTRTDPYEQYF. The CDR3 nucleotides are TGCGCCAGCAGCTTGGGGCGAACTAGGACCGATCCCTACGAGCAGTACTTC.